This TCR beta chain is from a study of T cell repertoires in cytomegalovirus infection. Study background: Public TCR beta signatures marked donors with CMV infection and the matching HLA. Points from the study as a whole: The cumulative frequency of public TCR beta families distinguished individuals who carried CMV together with the relevant HLA. The ex vivo response was dominated by HLA-C-restricted CMV-specific TCR beta clonotypes.

Each CDR3 protein gets one entry after TCRdb re-called the reads with MiXCR. The sample lists around 280,000 distinct CDR3 sequences, 9.6% seen once, with around 2.4% in the top ten. This clonotype was recorded a few times. The antigen is unknown. The CDR3 extends over 15 amino acids. Germline V gene data show CDR1 as MNHEY and CDR2 as SMNVEV (reference sequence). V lost 4 bases to trimming and J lost 2 bases, with 11 bases between them. Sequencing was performed on PBMCs. This clonotype was obtained from a human donor in good health (CMV status not recorded). Some clones in this sample may be carry-over from other donors' samples. This chain uses TRBV27 with TRBJ2-2; D is possibly TRBD1 (6 bases). CDR3 amino acids: CASSSGHLNTGELFF. The CDR3 coding sequence is TGTGCCAGCAGTTCGGGACACTTAAACACCGGGGAGCTGTTTTTT.